This TCR beta chain was profiled in a study of read filtering for tumor transcriptome and immune sequencing. Study summary: The cohort had about 16 men and some 13 women aged roughly 40 to 90, mean around 66 years. Under 10 patients were R-ISS I, more than 15 were R-ISS II, roughly seven were R-ISS III.

Molecular barcoded adaptors covering alpha/delta and beta/gamma chains were used on around 400 ng RNA. TCRdb ran MiXCR on the reads and lists one entry per CDR3 protein. The sample carries about 93,000 distinct CDR3 sequences, around a fifth recorded once. Trimming shortened V by 3 bases and J by 4 bases, and 5 bases separated the two germline ends. This CDR3 is built from 13 residues. Germline V gene lookup returns CDR1 KGHDR and CDR2 SFDVKD. This clonotype was picked up many times. The V call is TRBV24-1, the J call TRBJ2-2; unclear D gene. The sequenced sample was a population of CD138-negative cells sorted from bone marrow. The TCR comes from a donor aged 40 or over with multiple myeloma. CDR3 sequence (DNA): TGTGCCACCAGTGATAGACCCACCGGGGAGCTGTTTTTT. Translating it yields CATSDRPTGELFF.